This T cell receptor (beta chain) was retrieved from a study of T cells in Graves' hyperthyroidism and ophthalmopathy. Study overall: At initial diagnosis, before any treatment had begun, peripheral blood was obtained.

The J segment lost 6 bases and the V segment lost 2 bases, leaving 3 bases of the junction unmatched. The CDR3 spans 13 residues. Study outcomes and limitations: Within blood appeared most thyroid clonotypes that had expanded above 0.001. A model using 13 V-J features told ophthalmopathy apart from stable hyperthyroidism.

From RNA transcripts, TCR beta CDR3 regions were amplified. Primed by the HTBI set, a first-round RT-PCR was run on the TCR CDR3. Each CDR3 protein is one row after TCRdb ran MiXCR on the multiplex PCR reads. Counted here are about half a million distinct CDR3 sequences, about 20% occurring once; the ten biggest clones make up about 30%. There are many counts of this clonotype. What it recognizes is unknown. The clonotype originates from a man between 18 and 35 years old with Graves' hyperthyroidism. V and J are TRBV12-3 or TRBV12-4 and TRBJ1-1; 7 nucleotides line up with TRBD1. The sequenced sample consisted of blood. DNA for the CDR3: TGTGCCAGCAGTTTAACAGGGGATGCTGAAGCTTTCTTT. Its translation is CASSLTGDAEAFF.